Listed below are T cell receptor beta chains from one sample, sequenced in a study of T cell responses to AZD1222 COVID-19 vaccine. Sequencing used immunoSEQ multiplex PCR; TCRdb keeps in-frame clones, though not all of them. Here the sample spans 95,000 to 150,000 clones, under 85% being singletons. The input for sequencing was peripheral blood, taken on day 0 of AZD1222 vaccination. These receptors came from an adult in good health. Both conserved end residues are part of each CDR3. Fields, in order: CDR3 length, clone size, J gene, D gene, V gene, CDR3 DNA, CDR3 protein. The D gene is left open where the match is weak. Some rows mark clone size as missing; the rest say once, few, many or name a class of expanded clone.

13 | - | TRBJ1-1 | - | TRBV6-5 | TGTGCCAGCAGGGCCCTGGGGAGCACTGAAGCTTTCTTT | CASRALGSTEAFF
14 | - | TRBJ1-2 | - | TRBV30 | TGTGCCTGGAGTCGCGGCCAAATCACCTATGGCTACACCTTC | CAWSRGQITYGYTF
16 | - | TRBJ1-5 | - | TRBV24-1 | TGTGCCACCACCGGACAGAAGAAATATAGCAATCAGCCCCAGCATTTT | CATTGQKKYSNQPQHF
14 | - | TRBJ1-2 | TRBD1 | TRBV7-2 | TGTGCCAGCAGCCCCGGGACAGGGCAGGGCGGCTACACCTTC | CASSPGTGQGGYTF
12 | - | TRBJ2-3 | - | TRBV19 | TGTGCCAGTAGGGGGGCAGGGGATACGCAGTATTTT | CASRGAGDTQYF
11 | - | TRBJ1-2 | - | TRBV20-1 | TGCAGTGCCTACACAGGGATCGGCTACACCTTC | CSAYTGIGYTF
17 | - | TRBJ2-6 | - | TRBV3-1/TRBV3-2 | TGTGCCAGCAGCCAAGATAGGCCCCGCTCTGGGGCCAACGTCCTGACTTTC | CASSQDRPRSGANVLTF
15 | - | TRBJ1-1 | TRBD1 | TRBV7-9 | TGTGCCAGCAGCTTAGGGACAGGGGATGTCACTGAAGCTTTCTTT | CASSLGTGDVTEAFF
14 | - | TRBJ2-2 | TRBD1 | TRBV2 | TGTGCCAGCAGCCGGGGACAGGGCACCGGGGAGCTGTTTTTT | CASSRGQGTGELFF
14 | few | TRBJ2-1 | TRBD2 | TRBV5-4 | TGTGCCAGCAGACTAGCGGGACCGGGGGGTGAGCAGTTCTTC | CASRLAGPGGEQFF
16 | - | TRBJ1-1 | TRBD1 | TRBV14 | TGTGCCAGCAGCCCTATTATGACAGGGAAGAACACTGAAGCTTTCTTT | CASSPIMTGKNTEAFF
17 | - | TRBJ1-5 | TRBD1 | TRBV19 | TGTGCCAGTAGTATTCTTGCCCAGGGGGGAAGCAATCAGCCCCAGCATTTT | CASSILAQGGSNQPQHF
15 | - | TRBJ2-5 | - | TRBV5-4 | TGTGCCAGCAGCTCACCAAGGGGCGCAGGGGAGACCCAGTACTTC | CASSSPRGAGETQYF
13 | - | TRBJ1-2 | TRBD1 | TRBV6-2/TRBV6-3 | TGTGCCAGCAGCATCGACAGGGGGGGCGGCTACACCTTC | CASSIDRGGGYTF
16 | few | TRBJ2-1 | TRBD2 | TRBV6-2/TRBV6-3 | TGTGCCAGCAGTAGGCGGACTAGCGGGGGGTACAATGAGCAGTTCTTC | CASSRRTSGGYNEQFF
14 | - | TRBJ1-6 | - | TRBV7-2 | TGTGCCAGCAGCTTACCCCAGGGGAAAGCACCCCTCCACTTT | CASSLPQGKAPLHF
15 | - | TRBJ1-6 | - | TRBV19 | TGTGCCAGTAGTACGAGGATTCAGGAAAATTCACCCCTCCACTTT | CASSTRIQENSPLHF
14 | - | TRBJ1-4 | - | TRBV19 | TGTGCCAGTAGACAATCAGGGGCTAATGAAAAACTGTTTTTT | CASRQSGANEKLFF
14 | - | TRBJ1-1 | - | TRBV6-5 | TGTGCCAGCGAGACAGACGTCTTGAACACTGAAGCTTTCTTT | CASETDVLNTEAFF
14 | few | TRBJ1-4 | - | TRBV7-2 | TGTGCCAGCAGCCTGCGGCAGGGTGGCGAAAAACTGTTTTTT | CASSLRQGGEKLFF
12 | few | TRBJ1-1 | - | TRBV7-2 | TGTGCCAGCAGCCGGGCTCTGGGAGAAGCTTTCTTT | CASSRALGEAFF
13 | once | TRBJ2-7 | - | TRBV11-3 | TGTGCCAGCAGCCAGTCGGGGGACTACGAGCAGTACTTC | CASSQSGDYEQYF
15 | - | TRBJ2-2 | TRBD1 | TRBV7-3 | TGTGCCAGCAGCTTACAGGGGGCGAACACCGGGGAGCTGTTTTTT | CASSLQGANTGELFF
16 | - | TRBJ1-2 | TRBD1 | TRBV19 | TGTGCCAGTAGTAGGTGGGGACAGGGAAGTTCGTTTGGCTACACCTTC | CASSRWGQGSSFGYTF
17 | once | TRBJ2-7 | TRBD1 | TRBV3-1/TRBV3-2 | TGTGCCAGCAGCCAAGCCGGGACAGGGGGCGGTTTCTACGAGCAGTACTTC | CASSQAGTGGGFYEQYF
13 | once | TRBJ1-6 | - | TRBV6-5 | TGTGCCAGCAGATCGGCGGCCAATTCACCCCTCCACTTT | CASRSAANSPLHF
16 | - | TRBJ2-7 | TRBD1 | TRBV29-1 | TGCAGCGTTGAAGGAGTTAGGACAGGGGGAGGGGACGAGCAGTACTTC | CSVEGVRTGGGDEQYF
13 | - | TRBJ1-3 | - | TRBV7-3 | TGTGCCAGCAGCCGGGACTCTGGAAACACCATATATTTT | CASSRDSGNTIYF
15 | - | TRBJ2-2 | TRBD1 | TRBV7-6 | TGTGCCAGCAGCTCGACAGGGTCGGACACCGGGGAGCTGTTTTTT | CASSSTGSDTGELFF
17 | - | TRBJ2-1 | - | TRBV9 | TGTGCCAGCAGCGTACTGGTCTCTTCGAGCTCCTACAATGAGCAGTTCTTC | CASSVLVSSSSYNEQFF